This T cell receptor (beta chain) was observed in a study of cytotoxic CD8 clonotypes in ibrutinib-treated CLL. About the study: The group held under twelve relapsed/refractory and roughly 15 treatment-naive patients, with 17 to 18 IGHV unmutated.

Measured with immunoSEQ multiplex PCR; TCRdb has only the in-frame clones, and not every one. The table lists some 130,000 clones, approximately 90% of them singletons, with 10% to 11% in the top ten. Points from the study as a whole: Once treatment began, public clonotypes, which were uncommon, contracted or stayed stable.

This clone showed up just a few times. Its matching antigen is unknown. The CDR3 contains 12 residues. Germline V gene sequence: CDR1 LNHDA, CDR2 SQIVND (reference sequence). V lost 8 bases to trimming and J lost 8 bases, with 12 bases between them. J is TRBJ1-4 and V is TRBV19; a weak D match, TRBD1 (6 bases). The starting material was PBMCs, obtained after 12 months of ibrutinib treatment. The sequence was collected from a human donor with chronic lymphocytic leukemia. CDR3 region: CASSQGLEKLFF. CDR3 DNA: TGTGCCAGTTCGCAGGGGCTAGAAAAACTGTTTTTT. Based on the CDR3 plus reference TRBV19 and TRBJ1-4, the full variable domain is DGGITQSPKYLFRKEGQNVTLSCEQNLNHDAMYWYRQDPGQGLRLIYYSQIVNDFQKGDIAEGYSVSREKKESFPLTVTSAQKNPTAFYLCASSQGLEKLFFGSGTQLSVL.